This TCR beta chain is drawn from a study of blood T cell repertoires in COVID-19. Across the whole study: Researchers got acute and convalescent COVID-19 samples from the United States, Italy and Spain. PBMCs, B-cell-depleted T cells, or T cells provided the cDNA or gDNA that made up the material.

Germline lookup yields CDR1 KGHSH and CDR2 LQKENI. V was pared by 3 bases and J by 2 bases, with 7 bases between. This CDR3 is 13 amino acids long. Per the study methods: Estimated nucleated cell counts came from reference gene primer amplification. Repertoires were generated with immunoSEQ multiplex PCR, while TCRdb's copy carries only in-frame clones and drops some. Clone size and V and J calls were adopted from that table, with D and trimming inferred from the DNA. The table includes 45,000 to 70,000 clones, less than 85% detected once. J is TRBJ1-2 and V is TRBV18; D might be TRBD1 (5 bases). Sequencing input: peripheral blood. The receptor was derived from a woman in her fifties or sixties with active or convalescent COVID-19. CDR3 in DNA: TGTGCCAGCTCACCCGGGGGAAACTATGGCTACACCTTC. Its translation is CASSPGGNYGYTF. The full variable domain, its missing parts supplied by reference TRBV18 and TRBJ1-2, is NAGVMQNPRHLVRRRGQEARLRCSPMKGHSHVYWYRQLPEEGLKFMVYLQKENIIDESGMPKERFSAEFPKEGPSILRIQQVVRGDSAAYFCASSPGGNYGYTFGSGTRLTVV.